These 31 T cell receptor beta chains were all obtained from the same sample, sequenced in a study of blood T cell repertoires in COVID-19. TCRdb's table, derived via immunoSEQ multiplex PCR, lists solely in-frame clones and lacks some. The sample includes 75,000 or so clones, approximately 85% of them seen just once. The material sequenced was peripheral blood. The source of these receptors is a man in his fifties or sixties with acute or convalescent COVID-19.

V usage is TRBV5-4 and J usage is TRBJ1-3; TRBD1 aligns across 10 bases. This CDR3 comprises 16 residues. The germline V gene encodes CDR1 SGHNT and CDR2 YYREEE (reference sequence). The junction had 5 bases not matched to a gene; V was cut back by 4 bases and J by 1 base. CDR3 loop: CASSPGGQGSGNTIYF. The CDR3 nucleotides read TGTGCCAGCAGCCCCGGGGGACAGGGGTCTGGAAACACCATATATTTT.

This chain links TRBV19 with TRBJ1-3; no clear D gene. Deletions cut 6 bases from V and 6 bases from J, with 12 bases between. The germline V gene has CDR1 LNHDA and CDR2 SQIVND (reference sequence). This CDR3 contains 13 residues. The CDR3 region is CASSLQKANTIYF. The CDR3 bases are TGTGCCAGTAGCCTCCAAAAAGCAAACACCATATATTTT.

The gene calls are TRBV3-1 (or the pseudogene TRBV3-2) and TRBJ1-6, with 10 bases aligning to TRBD1. CDR1 is LGHDT and CDR2 is YNNKEL in the germline V gene (reference sequence). The CDR3 has 15 amino acids. V dropped 2 bases and J dropped 8; count of bases not matched to a gene: 3. The CDR3, as DNA: TGTGCCAGCAGCCAACCCGGGACAGGGGATTCACCCCTCCACTTT. Protein sequence: CASSQPGTGDSPLHF.

The chain carries TRBV6-5 and TRBJ2-2; TRBD2 agrees at 9 bases. Germline values: CDR1 MNHEY, CDR2 SVGAGI. With 6 bases clipped from V and 4 bases from J, the junction kept 6 bases outside the gene matches. There are 15 residues in the CDR3. The chain's CDR3 is CASSRGGAGTGELFF. In DNA form, the CDR3 reads TGTGCCAGCAGCCGCGGGGGGGCGGGCACCGGGGAGCTGTTTTTT.

The rearrangement links TRBV2 to TRBJ1-2; weak D call: TRBD1 (5 bases). Trimming removed 6 bases from V and 5 bases from J, with 13 bases in between. This CDR3 region has 13 residues. From germline, CDR1 is SNHLY and CDR2 FYNNEI. CDR3 DNA sequence: TGTGCCAGCAGCTCAGGGCCTCGATATGGCTACACCTTC. It yields the protein CASSSGPRYGYTF.

J is TRBJ1-4 and V is TRBV5-1, with 11 nucleotides matching TRBD1. Germline V gives CDR1 SGHRS, CDR2 YFSETQ. With 4 bases clipped from V and 7 bases from J, the junction kept 6 bases outside the gene matches. The CDR3 has 15 amino acids. CDR3 DNA sequence: TGCGCCAGCAGCACAGGGACAGGGGGTGGTGAAAAACTGTTTTTT. Translation gives CASSTGTGGGEKLFF.

This chain joins TRBV27 and TRBJ2-3; 8 nucleotides align to TRBD1. V lost 3 bases, J lost 6 bases, and 5 bases stayed unmatched. This CDR3 is built from 14 residues. Germline V lookup: CDR1 MNHEY, CDR2 SMNVEV (reference sequence). The CDR3 loop reads CASSLGRGLDTQYF. The CDR3 region has the DNA TGTGCCAGCAGTTTGGGCAGGGGGCTGGATACGCAGTATTTT.

V is TRBV20-1 and J is TRBJ1-5; 7 positions agree with TRBD1. V trimming: 3 bases; J trimming: 5 bases; junction bases outside the gene matches: 10. Germline V CDR1 and CDR2: DFQATT, SNEGSKA (reference sequence). This CDR3 has 15 amino acids. CDR3 sequence: CSASTPDRDDQPQHF. The CDR3, as DNA: TGCAGTGCTAGTACCCCCGACAGGGACGATCAGCCCCAGCATTTT.

This sequence joins TRBV27 and TRBJ2-3; the match to TRBD2 covers 7 bases. The CDR3 is 18 amino acids. J lost 5 bases, V lost 2 bases, and 16 bases had no gene match. Germline CDR1 and CDR2: MNHEY and SMNVEV (reference sequence). As DNA, the CDR3 is TGTGCCAGCAGTTTAGCAGGAACACTCGGACCGGGGGGAGATACGCAGTATTTT. This encodes CASSLAGTLGPGGDTQYF.

The chain employs TRBV18 and TRBJ2-7; D unresolved. This CDR3 comprises 13 residues. Per the germline V gene, CDR1 is KGHSH and CDR2 is LQKENI. V lost 3 bases and J lost 0, with 6 bases in between. Written as DNA, the CDR3 is TGTGCCAGCTCACCGCCCAGCTCCTACGAGCAGTACTTC. Protein product: CASSPPSSYEQYF.

The chain combines TRBV9 with TRBJ1-6; maybe TRBD1 (5 bases). The CDR3 runs 15 residues. With 0 bases removed from V and 7 bases from J, the gap between germline ends came to 11 bases. The germline V gene has CDR1 SGDLS and CDR2 YYNGEE. CDR3 residues: CASSVGDSRNSPLHF. The CDR3 bases are TGTGCCAGCAGCGTAGGAGACAGTCGCAATTCACCCCTCCACTTT.

For the CDR3, the DNA is TGCGCCAGCAGCTTGTCTCAGGGCGGGGATGGCTACACCTTC. This encodes CASSLSQGGDGYTF. The rearrangement links TRBV5-1 to TRBJ1-2; possible D gene TRBD1, 5 bases. The length of the CDR3 is 14 residues. The germline CDR1 and CDR2 sequences are SGHRS and YFSETQ. Trimming took 1 base from V and 6 from J, leaving 13 bases between them. The variable domain in full, completed from reference TRBV5-1 and TRBJ1-2, reads KAGVTQTPRYLIKTRGQQVTLSCSPISGHRSVSWYQQTPGQGLQFLFEYFSETQRNKGNFPGRFSGRQFSNSRSEMNVSTLELGDSALYLCASSLSQGGDGYTFGSGTRLTVV.

J is TRBJ2-5 and V is TRBV13; 11 bases match TRBD2. Germline CDR1 and CDR2: PRHDT and FYEKMQ (reference sequence). The V gene end was trimmed by 5 bases and the J gene end by 1 base; junction bases not matched to a gene: 6. This CDR3 comprises 16 residues. The CDR3 spells CASSLRLAGPQETQYF. For the CDR3, the DNA is TGTGCCAGCAGCCTGAGACTAGCGGGGCCCCAAGAGACCCAGTACTTC.

This clone was observed once. The rearrangement joins TRBV7-3 to TRBJ2-3; 15 bases line up with TRBD2. The V gene's germline CDR1 is SGHTA and CDR2 FQGTGA. V lost 5 bases, J lost 4 bases, and 4 bases stayed unmatched. There are 16 residues in the CDR3. The CDR3 DNA sequence: TGTGCCAGCAGCACGGGACTAGCGGGGGGATCAGATACGCAGTATTTT. Translation: CASSTGLAGGSDTQYF. Full variable domain (remainder filled in from reference TRBV7-3 and TRBJ2-3): GAGVSQTPSNKVTEKGKYVELRCDPISGHTALYWYRQSLGQGPEFLIYFQGTGAADDSGLPNDRFFAVRPEGSVSTLKIQRTERGDSAVYLCASSTGLAGGSDTQYFGPGTRLTVL.

V and J are TRBV10-3 and TRBJ2-7; unclear D gene. V was clipped by 3 bases and J by 2 bases, with 8 bases between them. There are 13 residues in the CDR3. Germline V gives CDR1 ENHRY, CDR2 SYGVKD. The CDR3 DNA follows: TGTGCCATCAGTGAACAGCAGACCTACGAGCAGTACTTC. Translating it yields CAISEQQTYEQYF.

V gene TRBV10-1 combines with J gene TRBJ2-7, with TRBD1 identical over 9 bases. Trimming cost V 3 bases and J 5 bases; bases outside gene matches: 2. Germline V gives CDR1 WNHNN, CDR2 SYGVQD (reference sequence). The length of the CDR3 is 13 residues. The CDR3 protein is CASSDWTGDEQYF. CDR3 DNA sequence: TGCGCCAGCAGTGATTGGACAGGGGACGAGCAGTACTTC.

The chain carries TRBV9 and TRBJ2-1, with 10 bases identical to TRBD1. CDR1 is SGDLS and CDR2 is YYNGEE in the germline V gene. V trimming: 4 bases; J trimming: 7 bases; junction bases outside the gene matches: 8. The length of the CDR3 is 15 residues. The CDR3 bases are TGTGCCAGCAGCACTCGACAGGGGGCCGATAATGAGCAGTTCTTC. This sequence encodes CASSTRQGADNEQFF.

The chain employs TRBV21-1 and TRBJ2-1; the tabulated D call, TRBD2, remains unverified against the DNA. TRBV21-1 is assigned pseudogene status. This CDR3 has 13 residues. CDR3 protein: CASSKGSGNEQFF. CDR3 nucleotides: TGTGCCAGCAGCAAAGGCTCGGGCAATGAGCAGTTCTTC.

The chain joins TRBV7-9 to TRBJ1-4; D remains unclear. Between the trimmed V and J ends, which lost 1 base and 7 bases, there was a span of 7 bases. The CDR3 is 13 amino acids. Germline V lookup: CDR1 SEHNR, CDR2 FQNEAQ (reference sequence). CDR3 bases: TGTGCCAGCAGCTTAGAGGCGGTTGAAAAACTGTTTTTT. Its translation is CASSLEAVEKLFF. Complete variable domain (other parts from reference TRBV7-9 and TRBJ1-4): DTGVSQNPRHKITKRGQNVTFRCDPISEHNRLYWYRQTLGQGPEFLTYFQNEAQLEKSRLLSDRFSAERPKGSFSTLEIQRTEQGDSAMYLCASSLEAVEKLFFGSGTQLSVL.

This clone was detected once. The gene calls are TRBV12-3 or TRBV12-4 and TRBJ2-4; D unclear. The CDR3 loop spans 12 amino acids. Trimming cost V 2 bases and J 7 bases, with 6 bases left between them. The CDR3 sequence: CASSLNINIQYF. In nucleotides, the CDR3 is TGTGCCAGCAGTTTAAACATCAACATTCAGTACTTC.

V is TRBV7-2 and J is TRBJ1-6; 9 bases map to TRBD1. The germline V gene encodes CDR1 SGHTA and CDR2 FQGNSA. The CDR3 extends over 14 amino acids. V gave up 4 bases and J gave up 13 bases; unmatched junction bases: 8. CDR3 sequence: CASSSGTGHYPLHF. The DNA of the CDR3 is TGTGCCAGCAGCTCCGGGACAGGGCATTATCCCCTCCACTTT. Supplemented by reference TRBV7-2 and TRBJ1-6, the full variable domain reads GAGVSQSPSNKVTEKGKDVELRCDPISGHTALYWYRQSLGQGLEFLIYFQGNSAPDKSGLPSDRFSAERTGGSVSTLTIQRTQQEDSAVYLCASSSGTGHYPLHFGNGTRLTVT.

The chain recombines TRBV5-1 with TRBJ2-5; possibly TRBD1 for D (6 bases). Germline V CDR1 and CDR2: SGHRS, YFSETQ. V was cut by 2 bases and J by 3 bases, with 11 bases left in between. The CDR3 is 14 residues long. CDR3: CASSLSGDKETQYF. In nucleotides, the CDR3 is TGCGCCAGCAGCTTAAGTGGGGACAAAGAGACCCAGTACTTC.

This clone was seen a few times. V and J are TRBV7-9 and TRBJ2-1; possible D gene TRBD1, 6 bases. The ends were cut back, 1 base at V and 7 bases at J, with 8 bases in the middle. The CDR3 totals 13 residues. Germline CDR1 SEHNR, CDR2 FQNEAQ (reference sequence). The CDR3 spells CASSLDRDNEQFF. The CDR3 DNA is TGTGCCAGCAGCTTAGACAGGGATAATGAGCAGTTCTTC.

The V gene is TRBV6-4, the J gene TRBJ2-2; 8 bases align to TRBD1. The CDR3 extends over 15 amino acids. Germline V CDR1 and CDR2: MRHNA, SNTAGT. The V segment lost 6 bases and the J segment 1 base; nucleotides outside the gene matches: 4. CDR3 amino acids: CASRRGQENTGELFF. Written as DNA, the CDR3 is TGTGCCAGCAGAAGGGGACAGGAGAACACCGGGGAGCTGTTTTTT.

CDR3 protein: CASRVLLAGLTGGYTF. CDR3 bases: TGTGCCAGCCGCGTACTTTTGGCAGGGCTCACTGGAGGCTACACCTTC. The rearrangement links TRBV5-4 to TRBJ1-2, with D possibly matching TRBD1 (5 bases). Germline CDR1 is SGHNT and CDR2 is YYREEE (reference sequence). The CDR3 is 16 residues long. V lost 7 bases and J lost 8, with 27 bases in between.

The table lists this clone with a few counts. The V gene is TRBV27, the J gene TRBJ1-3, with no clear D. There are 13 residues in the CDR3. CDR1 MNHEY and CDR2 SMNVEV come from the germline V gene (reference sequence). Trimming shortened V by 5 bases and J by 4 bases, and 9 bases separated the two germline ends. The CDR3 reads CASSPPLGNTIYF. The CDR3 DNA reads TGTGCCAGCAGTCCCCCACTCGGAAACACCATATATTTT.

The chain links TRBV7-2 to TRBJ1-1; the match to TRBD1 covers 10 bases. Trimming took 6 bases from V and 4 from J; bases not matched to a gene: 11. Germline V lookup: CDR1 SGHTA, CDR2 FQGNSA. This CDR3 has 16 amino acids. The DNA of the CDR3 is TGTGCCAGCAGTCTTCGGGACAGGGGTACAAGCACTGAAGCTTTCTTT. It codes for CASSLRDRGTSTEAFF.

The gene calls are TRBV5-6 and TRBJ2-2; 8 bases map to TRBD2. CDR1 is SGHDT, CDR2 YYEEEE, per germline. The CDR3 length is 18 residues. V lost 4 bases and J lost 0; bases outside the gene matches: 11. The CDR3 loop reads CASSPGTRASANTGELFF. The CDR3 DNA reads as TGTGCCAGCAGCCCCGGGACTAGGGCCTCCGCGAACACCGGGGAGCTGTTTTTT. The full variable domain, completed using reference TRBV5-6 and TRBJ2-2, is DAGVTQSPTHLIKTRGQQVTLRCSPKSGHDTVSWYQQALGQGPQFIFQYYEEEERQRGNFPDRFSGHQFPNYSSELNVNALLLGDSALYLCASSPGTRASANTGELFFGEGSRLTVL.

The chain recombines TRBV27 with TRBJ2-7; tentatively, D is TRBD1 (6 bases). The V and J ends lost 5 bases and 2 bases respectively, with 10 bases between them. CDR1 and CDR2 (germline): MNHEY, SMNVEV (reference sequence). The CDR3 is made up of 13 amino acids. CDR3: CASSIRGTYEQYF. The CDR3 bases are TGTGCCAGCAGTATCAGGGGAACCTACGAGCAGTACTTC.

V and J are TRBV6-5 and TRBJ1-3; D is ambiguous. This CDR3 comprises 13 residues. Trimming removed 5 bases at V and 4 bases at J, with 9 bases between. Germline CDR1 is MNHEY and CDR2 is SVGAGI. For the CDR3, the DNA is TGTGCCAGCAGTACATACAGAGGAAACACCATATATTTT. Protein: CASSTYRGNTIYF.

A single count supports this clone. The V call is TRBV10-3, the J call TRBJ2-5, with a possible D match to TRBD1 (6 bases). Looked up from germline, CDR1 is ENHRY and CDR2 is SYGVKD. Between the trimmed V and J ends, which lost 6 bases and 1 base, there was a span of 12 bases. The CDR3 is 14 residues long. The CDR3 DNA follows: TGTGCCATCAGATCGGACAGAACCCAAGAGACCCAGTACTTC. Encoded protein: CAIRSDRTQETQYF.